This T cell receptor beta chain was recorded in a study of cytotoxic CD8 clonotypes in ibrutinib-treated CLL. Across the study: Productive templates per sample averaged roughly 250,000; productive rearrangements, some 99,000. Points from the study as a whole: Clonality correlated strongly with circulating CD8+ T cells and exceeded age-matched healthy donors at baseline.

Turning to this clone: Antigen specificity is unknown.

Assay used: immunoSEQ multiplex PCR; TCRdb lists only in-frame clones, some missing. Of some 300,000 clones in the sample, around four fifths were seen once. With 1 base removed from V and 1 base from J, the gap between germline ends came to 11 bases. The CDR3 covers 15 residues. Germline CDR1 and CDR2: SGHNT and YYREEE (reference sequence). Approximately 2 micrograms of genomic DNA came from cryopreserved PBMCs for TCR beta libraries. The V and J genes are TRBV5-4 and TRBJ1-1; D not resolved. Material: PBMCs, obtained before ibrutinib treatment. This sequence originates from a human donor with chronic lymphocytic leukemia. CDR3 in amino acids: CASSLSRNPNTEAFF. The CDR3 coding sequence is TGTGCCAGCAGCTTGTCGAGGAATCCGAACACTGAAGCTTTCTTT.